These 7 T cell receptor beta chains were sequenced from one sample in a study of blood T cell repertoires in COVID-19 (TCRdb year 2020). Libraries were constructed by the immunoSEQ multiplex PCR assay. TCRdb obtained this table from immuneACCESS and retained in-frame rearrangements with V and J assigned. These tables miss some clones; where compared with another copy, unresolved V genes account for less than half of the shortfall, and the remainder is unexplained. Within this sample are roughly 230,000 clones, with over 75% of them counted one time only. Less than 6.5% of the sample belongs to the ten largest clones. The sequencing input was peripheral blood. All receptors derive from a man between 50 and 59 years old with COVID-19, enrolled during active disease.

The CDR3 DNA reads as TGTGCCAGCAGCTTAGCGTGGGGACAGGGGTTATATCAGCCCCAGCATTTT. This codes for CASSLAWGQGLYQPQHF. The chain combines TRBV7-8 with TRBJ1-5; 10 positions match TRBD1. The CDR3 totals 17 residues. Trimming took 0 bases from V and 5 from J; bases not matched to a gene: 7. Germline loops: CDR1 SGHVS, CDR2 FQNEAQ.

The chain joins TRBV19 to TRBJ1-4, with 7 positions matching TRBD1. CDR1 is LNHDA and CDR2 is SQIVND in the germline V gene (reference sequence). The junction had 5 bases not matched to a gene; V was cut back by 7 bases and J by 6 bases. The CDR3 contains 13 residues. In nucleotides, the CDR3 is TGTGCCAGTACAGGGGGATGGGATGAAAAACTGTTTTTT. Its translation is CASTGGWDEKLFF.

The chain couples TRBV19 to TRBJ1-4, with a possible D match to TRBD1 (6 bases). The V gene's germline CDR1 is LNHDA and CDR2 SQIVND (reference sequence). V shed 2 bases and J shed 7 bases, with 17 bases lying between them. The CDR3 extends over 16 amino acids. The CDR3 loop reads CASSISWRGGAEKLFF. The CDR3 nucleotides are TGTGCCAGTAGTATATCCTGGCGAGGGGGGGCTGAAAAACTGTTTTTT.

This sequence joins TRBV15 and TRBJ2-1, with D possibly being TRBD1 (6 bases). Germline lookup yields CDR1 LNHNV and CDR2 YYDKDF (reference sequence). The V end lost 3 bases, the J end lost 15 bases, and 18 bases lay between the germline ends. The CDR3 is 13 residues long. This CDR3 reads CATSSDSGDKPFF. In DNA form, the CDR3 reads TGTGCCACCAGCAGCGATTCAGGGGACAAGCCGTTCTTC.

The rearrangement links TRBV18 to TRBJ1-4; D possibly corresponds to TRBD1 (5 bases). The CDR3 runs to 14 residues. Trimming cost V 8 bases and J 0 bases, with 10 bases left between them. Germline CDR1 reads KGHSH; CDR2 reads LQKENI. The chain's CDR3 is CASTLGATNEKLFF. DNA of the CDR3: TGTGCCAGCACCCTAGGGGCAACTAATGAAAAACTGTTTTTT.

The CDR3 is CAWMNLGRNTEAFF. The DNA of the CDR3 is TGTGCCTGGATGAATCTCGGGAGGAACACTGAAGCTTTCTTT. The chain links TRBV30 to TRBJ1-1, with D hard to call. Looked up from germline, CDR1 is GTSNPN and CDR2 is SVGIG (reference sequence). Trimming took 4 bases from V and 1 from J, leaving 13 bases between them. The CDR3 runs to 14 residues.

The V gene is TRBV10-3, the J gene TRBJ2-3, with no clear D. V lost 4 bases to trimming and J lost 1 base, with 9 bases between them. Germline V gives CDR1 ENHRY, CDR2 SYGVKD. This CDR3 spans 14 amino acids. The CDR3 nucleotides are TGTGCCATCAGTGTAGAGTATCGCACAGATACGCAGTATTTT. It translates to CAISVEYRTDTQYF.